These T cell receptor beta chains were read from a single sample in a study of cytomegalovirus exposure and HLA in healthy donors. Method: immunoSEQ multiplex PCR; TCRdb's copy keeps in-frame clones and lacks some. The table lists roughly 130,000 clones, around 77% of them singletons. What was sequenced was PBMCs. Receptors were obtained from a man aged 18 to 29 in good health and CMV-seronegative. Both conserved end residues are part of each CDR3. The order of the fields is V gene, CDR3 protein.

v_gene: TRBV7-2; CDR3aa: CASSLNRGDGYTF
v_gene: TRBV19; CDR3aa: CASSIRGGGYGYTF
v_gene: TRBV7-9; CDR3aa: CASRGRAKNTEAFF
v_gene: TRBV25-1; CDR3aa: CASSGNTPTGNYGYTF
v_gene: TRBV7-8; CDR3aa: CASSLFGDYEQYF
v_gene: TRBV7-2; CDR3aa: CASSRTSGGYSSGANVLTF
v_gene: TRBV27; CDR3aa: CASSFSGYGYTF
v_gene: TRBV27; CDR3aa: CASSPGIFRGETQYF
v_gene: TRBV7-9; CDR3aa: CASSLDRSTEAFF
v_gene: TRBV6-5; CDR3aa: CASTTGGSEQYF
v_gene: TRBV21-1; CDR3aa: CASSKSARQGLNSPLHF
v_gene: TRBV2; CDR3aa: CASSDGFGTSSLLETQYF
v_gene: TRBV5-5; CDR3aa: CASSPITGSAYGYTF
v_gene: TRBV9; CDR3aa: CACSSGVNTGELFF
v_gene: TRBV6-5; CDR3aa: CASSPFRGAGGQYF
v_gene: TRBV2; CDR3aa: CASANRVLAYEQYF
v_gene: TRBV9; CDR3aa: CASSVVSQGSYNEQFF